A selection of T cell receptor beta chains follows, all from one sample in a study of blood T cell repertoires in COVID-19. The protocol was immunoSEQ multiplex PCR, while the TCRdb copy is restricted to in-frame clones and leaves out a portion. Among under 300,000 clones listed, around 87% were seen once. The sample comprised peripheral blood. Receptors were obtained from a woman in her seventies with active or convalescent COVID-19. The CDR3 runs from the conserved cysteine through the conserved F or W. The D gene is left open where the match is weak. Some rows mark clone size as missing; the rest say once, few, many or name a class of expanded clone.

CDR3 protein: CASSFREPYNEQFF; CDR3 DNA: TGCGCCAGCAGCTTCCGAGAACCCTACAATGAGCAGTTCTTC; CDR3 length: 14; V gene: TRBV5-1; clone size: NA; J gene: TRBJ2-1; D gene: NA
CDR3 protein: CSALGGDIRTF; CDR3 DNA: TGCAGTGCCCTCGGGGGAGACATTCGAACCTTC; CDR3 length: 11; V gene: TRBV20-1; clone size: NA; J gene: TRBJ2-7; D gene: NA
CDR3 protein: CATEPGQGGTGANVLTF; CDR3 DNA: TGTGCCACAGAACCGGGACAGGGGGGAACTGGGGCCAACGTCCTGACTTTC; CDR3 length: 17; V gene: TRBV19; clone size: NA; J gene: TRBJ2-6; D gene: TRBD1
CDR3 protein: CSVVGNSGVDTQYF; CDR3 DNA: TGCAGCGTTGTGGGGAACTCGGGAGTAGATACGCAGTATTTT; CDR3 length: 14; V gene: TRBV29-1; clone size: NA; J gene: TRBJ2-3; D gene: NA
CDR3 protein: CASSPAPGTYEQYF; CDR3 DNA: TGTGCCAGCAGCCCCGCACCAGGGACCTACGAGCAGTACTTC; CDR3 length: 14; V gene: TRBV5-6; clone size: once; J gene: TRBJ2-7; D gene: NA
CDR3 protein: CASSSRQGLRYNEQFF; CDR3 DNA: TGTGCCAGCAGCTCAAGACAGGGCCTAAGGTACAATGAGCAGTTCTTC; CDR3 length: 16; V gene: TRBV7-6; clone size: NA; J gene: TRBJ2-1; D gene: TRBD1
CDR3 protein: CASSLERTVGGELFF; CDR3 DNA: TGCGCCAGCAGCTTGGAAAGGACAGTGGGCGGGGAGCTGTTTTTT; CDR3 length: 15; V gene: TRBV5-1; clone size: NA; J gene: TRBJ2-2; D gene: NA
CDR3 protein: CASSLEVGGYTF; CDR3 DNA: TGTGCCAGCAGCTTGGAGGTTGGTGGCTACACCTTC; CDR3 length: 12; V gene: TRBV11-2; clone size: once; J gene: TRBJ1-2; D gene: NA
CDR3 protein: CASRTEETQYF; CDR3 DNA: TGCGCCAGCAGGACAGAAGAGACCCAGTACTTC; CDR3 length: 11; V gene: TRBV5-1; clone size: NA; J gene: TRBJ2-5; D gene: NA
CDR3 protein: CASSQDPAGIYEQYF; CDR3 DNA: TGTGCCAGCAGCCAAGACCCAGCGGGGATTTACGAGCAGTACTTC; CDR3 length: 15; V gene: TRBV14; clone size: NA; J gene: TRBJ2-7; D gene: TRBD2
CDR3 protein: CASRALETQYF; CDR3 DNA: TGTGCCAGCAGAGCCCTTGAGACCCAGTACTTC; CDR3 length: 11; V gene: TRBV6-5; clone size: NA; J gene: TRBJ2-5; D gene: NA